The clone carrying this T cell receptor beta chain came up many times. The antigen is unknown. This specimen belongs to a study of human T cells and chemical hapten exposure. The CDR3 runs to 17 residues. In germline, CDR1 is SEHNR, CDR2 FQNEAQ (reference sequence). V gave up 5 bases and J gave up 0 bases, with 16 bases separating them. Time point denoted: patch test 2, 6 weeks after DPC sensitization. Treatment meaning: therapeutic diphenylcyclopropenone sensitization with weekly scalp DPC. Blood collection happened ahead of applying each patch test. Whole-study results and caveats: DPC sensitization left the count of TCRs above 1 in 1000 unchanged.

TCRdb reanalysed the RACE reads using MiXCR and keeps one entry per CDR3 protein. The repertoire holds 35,000 to 45,000 distinct CDR3 sequences, with approximately 9% as singletons. The sequence was obtained from a woman aged 40 to 50 with alopecia areata. Some clones in this sample may be carry-over from other donors' samples. V and J are TRBV7-9 and TRBJ1-4; no clear D gene. The input for sequencing was whole blood, taken in connection with sensitization to the hapten diphenylcyclopropenone (DPC). As DNA, the CDR3 is TGTGCCAGCAGCCTCCCAGGAGAATGGGCAACTAATGAAAAACTGTTTTTT. Protein: CASSLPGEWATNEKLFF.